A selection of T cell receptor beta chains follows, all from one sample in a study of technical replicates of blood from several donors. The assay was immunoSEQ multiplex PCR, and TCRdb's table has in-frame clones only and misses some. The sample carries some 93,000 clones, about 95% recorded once. Sequenced input: T cells isolated from PBMCs. These receptor sequences come from a human donor in good health. Both conserved end residues are part of each CDR3. A D gene is named only where the DNA matches it firmly. Rows give clone size only sometimes, using once, few, many, or a class for an expanded clone.

clone_size: -
j_call: TRBJ1-1
d_call: TRBD1
v_call: TRBV6-1
cdr3_nt: TGTGCCAGCAGGGGGACAGGGGAGAACACTGAAGCTTTCTTT
cdr3_aa: CASRGTGENTEAFF

clone_size: -
j_call: TRBJ1-4
d_call: -
v_call: TRBV7-9
cdr3_nt: TGTGCCAGCAGCACCAGGGACACGAATGAAAAACTGTTTTTT
cdr3_aa: CASSTRDTNEKLFF

clone_size: -
j_call: TRBJ2-4
d_call: -
v_call: TRBV4-2
cdr3_nt: TGTGCCAGCAGCCAAGATTCGGAGGGGGCAGGTGGAAACATTCAGTACTTC
cdr3_aa: CASSQDSEGAGGNIQYF

clone_size: -
j_call: TRBJ1-1
d_call: -
v_call: TRBV18
cdr3_nt: TGTGCCAGCTACCAGGGGATGAACACTGAAGCTTTCTTT
cdr3_aa: CASYQGMNTEAFF

clone_size: -
j_call: TRBJ2-5
d_call: -
v_call: TRBV7-2
cdr3_nt: TGTGCCAGCAGCTTAGATCGGGAGACCCAGTACTTC
cdr3_aa: CASSLDRETQYF

clone_size: -
j_call: TRBJ2-1
d_call: TRBD1
v_call: TRBV9
cdr3_nt: TGTGCCAGCAGCGTTTCAGGGGGTATTATTGGCGGCGAGCAGTTCTTC
cdr3_aa: CASSVSGGIIGGEQFF

clone_size: -
j_call: TRBJ2-5
d_call: TRBD1
v_call: TRBV6-5
cdr3_nt: TGTGCCAGCAGGGACAGGGTCGGGACCCAGTACTTC
cdr3_aa: CASRDRVGTQYF

clone_size: once
j_call: TRBJ1-1
d_call: -
v_call: TRBV2
cdr3_nt: TGTGCCAGCACCCGCCCCTCGGGGACTGAAGCTTTCTTT
cdr3_aa: CASTRPSGTEAFF

clone_size: -
j_call: TRBJ1-3
d_call: TRBD1
v_call: TRBV18
cdr3_nt: TGTGCCAGCTCACCCCAAGGGGGCTCGTTGGGAAACACCATATATTTT
cdr3_aa: CASSPQGGSLGNTIYF

clone_size: -
j_call: TRBJ1-4
d_call: TRBD1
v_call: TRBV6-6
cdr3_nt: TGTGCCAGCAGCCTACAGGGGGCGGCTAATGAAAAACTGTTTTTT
cdr3_aa: CASSLQGAANEKLFF

clone_size: -
j_call: TRBJ2-5
d_call: TRBD1
v_call: TRBV30
cdr3_nt: TGTGCCTCTCGCCCGACAGGGAGAGAGACCCAGTACTTC
cdr3_aa: CASRPTGRETQYF

clone_size: -
j_call: TRBJ1-3
d_call: TRBD1
v_call: TRBV9
cdr3_nt: TGTGCCAGCAGCGTGGGACAGGGTGCTGGTAACACCATATATTTT
cdr3_aa: CASSVGQGAGNTIYF

clone_size: -
j_call: TRBJ2-2
d_call: TRBD1
v_call: TRBV7-7
cdr3_nt: TGTGCCAGCAGTCCAAGACAGGGGACAGCCGGGGAGCTGTTTTTT
cdr3_aa: CASSPRQGTAGELFF

clone_size: -
j_call: TRBJ2-5
d_call: -
v_call: TRBV7-9
cdr3_nt: TGTGCCAGCAGCTTAGGAACAGGATCCCAAGAGACCCAGTACTTC
cdr3_aa: CASSLGTGSQETQYF

clone_size: -
j_call: TRBJ1-2
d_call: TRBD1
v_call: TRBV5-4
cdr3_nt: TGTGCCAGCAGCTTAACCGGGACAGACTATGGCTACACCTTC
cdr3_aa: CASSLTGTDYGYTF

clone_size: -
j_call: TRBJ2-2
d_call: TRBD1
v_call: TRBV10-1
cdr3_nt: TGCGCCAGCAGTGAGTCACCGGGACAGGGAACCGGGGAGCTGTTTTTT
cdr3_aa: CASSESPGQGTGELFF